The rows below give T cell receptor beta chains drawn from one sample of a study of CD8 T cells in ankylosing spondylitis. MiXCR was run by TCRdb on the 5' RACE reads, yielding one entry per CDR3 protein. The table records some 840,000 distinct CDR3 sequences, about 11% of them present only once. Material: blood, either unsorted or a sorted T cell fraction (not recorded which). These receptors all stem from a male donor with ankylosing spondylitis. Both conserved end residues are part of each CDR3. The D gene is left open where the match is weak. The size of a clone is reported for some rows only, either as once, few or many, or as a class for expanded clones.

CATSRGGDRGFYNEQFF TGTGCCACCAGCAGAGGAGGGGACAGGGGGTTTTACAATGAGCAGTTCTTC TRBV15 TRBD1 - TRBJ2-1
CASSPRGSGGVNNEQFF TGTGCCAGCAGCCCCCGGGGTAGCGGGGGGGTGAACAATGAGCAGTTCTTC TRBV9 TRBD2 - TRBJ2-1
CSVEEWGLNTEAFF TGCAGCGTTGAAGAATGGGGTCTTAACACTGAAGCTTTCTTT TRBV29-1 - few TRBJ1-1
CATSISGGYQPQHF TGTGCCACCAGCATTTCAGGGGGCTATCAGCCCCAGCATTTT TRBV15 TRBD1 - TRBJ1-5
CASSSLGSTDTQYF TGTGCCAGCAGTTCCCTGGGGAGCACAGATACGCAGTATTTT TRBV12-3/TRBV12-4 - few TRBJ2-3
CSVFRSNTEAFF TGCAGTGTCTTCAGATCGAACACTGAAGCTTTCTTT TRBV20-1 - many TRBJ1-1
CASSPNRGDTQYF TGTGCCAGCAGCCCTAATCGGGGAGATACGCAGTATTTT TRBV6-1 - - TRBJ2-3
CSARDPTGAGNTIYF TGCAGTGCTAGAGACCCGACAGGGGCTGGAAACACCATATATTTT TRBV20-1 TRBD1 few TRBJ1-3
CSVPGPAGSYNEQFF TGCAGCGTCCCAGGCCCGGCAGGGTCCTACAATGAGCAGTTCTTC TRBV29-1 - few TRBJ2-1
CSAPTGTTQETQYF TGCAGTGCCCCTACCGGGACAACGCAAGAGACCCAGTACTTC TRBV20-1 - - TRBJ2-5
CASSQDRGLGSTDTQYF TGCGCCAGCAGCCAAGATAGGGGACTAGGCAGCACAGATACGCAGTATTTT TRBV4-3 TRBD2 - TRBJ2-3
CAITAGTGGSEQYF TGTGCCATCACCGCCGGGACAGGGGGATCCGAGCAGTACTTC TRBV10-3 TRBD1 few TRBJ2-7
CASTTDSYEQYF TGTGCCAGTACGACAGACTCCTACGAGCAGTACTTC TRBV2 - - TRBJ2-7
CASSLWVRTDTQYF TGCGCCAGCAGCTTGTGGGTACGCACAGATACGCAGTATTTT TRBV5-1 - many TRBJ2-3
CASSDRTGVAATEAFF TGTGCCAGCAGCGATAGGACAGGGGTTGCGGCCACTGAAGCTTTCTTT TRBV5-4 TRBD1 - TRBJ1-1
CAISPRQGGMNTEAFF TGTGCCATCAGTCCACGACAGGGGGGAATGAACACTGAAGCTTTCTTT TRBV10-3 TRBD1 - TRBJ1-1
CASSLFQGNEQFF TGTGCCAGCAGCTTATTTCAGGGGAATGAGCAGTTCTTC TRBV7-2 - - TRBJ2-1
CSVPRVEKLFF TGCAGTGTTCCTAGGGTGGAAAAACTGTTTTTT TRBV20-1 - - TRBJ1-4
CASSEARTGYDKAFF TGTGCCAGCAGTGAAGCCCGGACAGGTTATGATAAAGCTTTCTTT TRBV2 TRBD1 - TRBJ1-1
CASSYNVLLYEQYF TGTGCCAGCAGTTACAATGTCCTACTTTACGAGCAGTACTTC TRBV12-3/TRBV12-4 - few TRBJ2-7
CASSSPSRLNEQFF TGTGCCAGCAGCTCACCCTCCCGGTTGAATGAGCAGTTCTTC TRBV7-2 - many TRBJ2-1
CASSLVAGSGELFF TGCGCCAGCAGCTTGGTGGCCGGCAGCGGGGAGCTGTTTTTT TRBV5-1 - many TRBJ2-2
CASSLGPSGGDTQYF TGTGCCAGCAGCTTAGGGCCTAGCGGGGGTGATACGCAGTATTTT TRBV7-2 TRBD2 - TRBJ2-3
CASSRSPAFGTEAFF TGTGCCAGCAGCCGCAGCCCCGCGTTCGGGACTGAAGCTTTCTTT TRBV12-3/TRBV12-4 - - TRBJ1-1
CSASLDSSYEQYF TGCAGTGCTAGCCTTGACAGCTCCTACGAGCAGTACTTC TRBV20-1 - few TRBJ2-7
CASSQVLIHTDTQYF TGCGCCAGCAGCCAAGTTTTGATTCACACAGATACGCAGTATTTT TRBV4-3 - - TRBJ2-3
CSARDNAPATNEKLFF TGCAGTGCTAGAGATAACGCCCCTGCAACTAATGAAAAACTGTTTTTT TRBV20-1 - - TRBJ1-4
CASSQVTSGGRKNEQFF TGTGCCAGCAGCCAAGTAACTAGCGGTGGGCGGAAAAATGAGCAGTTCTTC TRBV14 TRBD2 many TRBJ2-1
CASSSALLPYNEQFF TGCGCCAGCAGCTCCGCTCTACTTCCCTACAATGAGCAGTTCTTC TRBV5-1 - - TRBJ2-1
CSVEGSGEISTDTQYF TGCAGCGTTGAGGGGAGTGGGGAGATTAGCACAGATACGCAGTATTTT TRBV29-1 - many TRBJ2-3
CASSLADRLYSPLHF TGTGCCAGCAGCTTAGCGGACAGGCTTTATTCACCCCTCCACTTT TRBV7-9 TRBD1 - TRBJ1-6
CSASQPGLYEQYF TGCAGTGCTAGCCAACCGGGACTCTACGAGCAGTACTTC TRBV20-1 - - TRBJ2-7
CATSPATSGSWADTQYF TGTGCCACCAGCCCGGCAACTAGCGGGTCTTGGGCAGATACGCAGTATTTT TRBV15 TRBD2 - TRBJ2-3
CASSSRRGRIEAFF TGTGCCAGCAGCTCAAGACGGGGGCGGATTGAAGCTTTCTTT TRBV7-8 - many TRBJ1-1
CATHAGQGFGYTF TGTGCCACACATGCGGGACAGGGCTTCGGCTACACCTTC TRBV10-3 TRBD1 - TRBJ1-2
CSAATRPSGNTIYF TGCAGTGCGGCGACACGACCCTCTGGAAACACCATATATTTT TRBV20-1 - many TRBJ1-3
CSARDIGRGADTQYF TGCAGTGCTAGAGATATCGGCAGAGGAGCAGATACGCAGTATTTT TRBV20-1 - - TRBJ2-3
CASSLMFSTDTQYF TGTGCCAGCAGCTTAATGTTTAGCACAGATACGCAGTATTTT TRBV7-2 - few TRBJ2-3
CASDPTGTVEYF TGTGCCTCGGACCCCACCGGGACAGTCGAGTATTTT TRBV30 TRBD1 few TRBJ2-3
CSARDSGGGNEQFF TGCAGTGCTAGGGACAGCGGGGGGGGCAATGAGCAGTTCTTC TRBV20-1 TRBD2 few TRBJ2-1
CASSAGGVGYGYTF TGTGCCAGCAGCGCCGGGGGGGTTGGCTATGGCTACACCTTC TRBV9 - - TRBJ1-2
CSARVGVGVYSPLHF TGCAGTGCTAGAGTAGGGGTTGGAGTTTATTCACCCCTCCACTTT TRBV20-1 - - TRBJ1-6
CSASPQTAGGLSEQYF TGCAGTGCTAGCCCTCAAACGGCGGGAGGGCTCAGCGAGCAGTACTTC TRBV20-1 TRBD2 few TRBJ2-7
CASSRGTAANSYEQYF TGCGCCAGCAGCCGTGGGACAGCCGCCAACTCCTACGAGCAGTACTTC TRBV5-1 TRBD1 few TRBJ2-7
CSARAQEMNTEAFF TGCAGTGCTAGAGCACAGGAGATGAACACTGAAGCTTTCTTT TRBV20-1 - few TRBJ1-1
CASSLVGGMETQYF TGCGCCAGCAGCTTGGTAGGGGGGATGGAGACCCAGTACTTC TRBV5-1 - - TRBJ2-5
CASSPGTGGESPLHF TGTGCCAGCTCACCAGGGACAGGGGGAGAATCACCCCTCCACTTT TRBV18 TRBD1 - TRBJ1-6
CASSFRDTSTDTQYF TGCGCCAGCAGTTTCCGGGACACTAGCACAGATACGCAGTATTTT TRBV5-1 - few TRBJ2-3
CASSIDRGQPQHF TGTGCCAGCAGTATAGACAGGGGTCAGCCCCAGCATTTT TRBV27 TRBD1 few TRBJ1-5
CASSGLFGGEAFF TGTGCCAGCAGTGGTCTGTTTGGAGGCGAAGCTTTCTTT TRBV6-4 - - TRBJ1-1
CASTDPTSEGGYTF TGTGCCAGCACCGATCCAACGTCCGAGGGCGGCTACACCTTC TRBV6-2/TRBV6-3 - - TRBJ1-2
CASSFGQGRMNTEAFF TGTGCCAGCAGCTTCGGACAGGGTCGGATGAACACTGAAGCTTTCTTT TRBV7-8 TRBD1 few TRBJ1-1
CSVVGDRNAEEAFF TGCAGCGTTGTAGGAGACAGGAATGCGGAAGAAGCTTTCTTT TRBV29-1 - few TRBJ1-1
CASTLRLGTYEQYF TGTGCCAGCACCCTAAGACTGGGAACCTACGAGCAGTACTTC TRBV28 - - TRBJ2-7
CSSRAGRSYEQYF TGCAGTTCCCGGGCGGGCAGATCCTACGAGCAGTACTTC TRBV20-1 - many TRBJ2-7
CSARQGAEYGYTF TGCAGTGCTCGACAGGGGGCAGAGTATGGCTACACCTTC TRBV20-1 TRBD1 - TRBJ1-2
CATSDPSGTMGEQFF TGTGCCACCAGTGACCCAAGTGGGACAATGGGTGAGCAGTTCTTC TRBV24-1 - many TRBJ2-1
CASSFRVSGELFF TGTGCCAGCAGCTTCAGGGTTTCGGGGGAGCTGTTTTTT TRBV7-3 - few TRBJ2-2
CASSLGQATNEKLFF TGTGCCAGCAGTTTAGGACAGGCAACTAATGAAAAACTGTTTTTT TRBV12-3/TRBV12-4 - many TRBJ1-4
CASRVGETQYF TGTGCCAGCAGGGTTGGGGAGACCCAGTACTTC TRBV7-2 - many TRBJ2-5